This TCR beta chain was sequenced for a study of cytomegalovirus exposure and HLA in healthy donors. As for the study in general: Around 180 million T cells yielded more than 90 million unique TCR beta sequences in earlier analysis.

In germline, CDR1 is SGHRS, CDR2 YFSETQ. CDR3 length: 17 amino acids. V shed 0 bases, J shed 6 bases, and the junction held 11 bases outside the gene matches. General study points: TCR beta sequences reportedly predicted the HLA-A and HLA-B alleles of most subjects accurately. TCR association rates varied by HLA locus in a later analysis, with DRB1 highest and HLA-C lowest.

For this clone: Its antigen is not identified.

13 Jbeta primers and 60 Vbeta primers were used for the PCR. Using immunoSEQ multiplex PCR, the repertoire was profiled, and TCRdb retains in-frame clones only, with some absent. The data show some 140,000 clones, 65% to 75% seen once. V usage is TRBV5-1 and J usage is TRBJ2-3; 9 positions match TRBD2. The sample was PBMCs. The source is a man younger than 30 in good health and CMV-seronegative. The CDR3 DNA reads as TGCGCCAGCAGCTTGGAAATAGCGGGGGCGGCTGGGGATACGCAGTATTTT. It is translated as CASSLEIAGAAGDTQYF.